The 16 T cell receptor beta chains in this list originate from one sample, sequenced in a study of preoperative IRX-2 immunotherapy in early breast cancer (dated by TCRdb to between 2018 and 2021). The library was prepared using the immunoSEQ multiplex PCR assay. TCRdb took this table from immuneACCESS and kept in-frame rearrangements with V and J called. Such tables lack part of the clones; where checked against another copy, unresolved V genes explain under half of the gap, and the rest is unexplained. The sample has around 35,000 clones on record, about 95% of them singletons. The ten largest clones take up around 6.6% of the sample. This specimen's treatment or condition label, interpreted: preoperative locoregional IRX-2 cytokine immunotherapy. The sample here was taken from a patient treated with IRX-2 immunotherapy. The receptors were sampled from a human donor with breast cancer.

The V and J genes are TRBV28 and TRBJ1-2; D unclear. The CDR3 runs to 16 residues. From germline, CDR1 is MDHEN and CDR2 SYDVKM. The germline V and J ends were trimmed by 6 bases and 3 bases, with 20 bases remaining between them. This CDR3 reads CASSRPLKWMDYGYTF. The CDR3 DNA follows: TGTGCCAGCAGCCGACCCCTCAAGTGGATGGACTATGGCTACACCTTC.

This clone has just one count. V is TRBV19 and J is TRBJ1-1; 8 nucleotides match TRBD1. The CDR3 loop spans 15 amino acids. From germline, CDR1 is LNHDA and CDR2 SQIVND (reference sequence). Unmatched junction bases numbered 4, after V lost 3 bases and J lost 1 base. The CDR3 bases are TGTGCCAGTAGTATCTCAGGGGGCGCGAACACTGAAGCTTTCTTT. This encodes CASSISGGANTEAFF.

The chain joins TRBV6-6 to TRBJ2-5; tentatively, D is TRBD2 (5 bases). The J call is uncertain, as TRBJ2-7 better fits the DNA end. The CDR3 length is 13 residues. Germline V gene data show CDR1 as MNHNY and CDR2 as SVGAGI (reference sequence). The CDR3 DNA is TGTGCCACTTCCCCGGACTTGCTATACGAGCAGTACTTC. Residues: CATSPDLLYEQYF.

CDR3 loop: CASSEAGGPYNEQFF. CDR3 in DNA: TGTGCCAGCAGCGAGGCGGGGGGGCCCTACAATGAGCAGTTCTTC. The chain is built from TRBV9 and TRBJ2-1; 9 bases match TRBD2. CDR1 and CDR2 from the germline V gene are SGDLS and YYNGEE. The V and J ends lost 3 bases and 2 bases, in that order; junction bases with no gene match: 3. This CDR3 spans 15 amino acids.

The chain is built from TRBV5-1 and TRBJ2-3, with D possibly matching TRBD2 (5 bases). This CDR3 comprises 21 residues. Trimming cost V 4 bases and J 4 bases, with 34 bases left between them. Germline values: CDR1 SGHRS, CDR2 YFSETQ. In DNA, the CDR3 is TGCGCCAGCAGCGGGCCCCGGGGTGGGCCAGTGGCGTATATCCTCCCAGATACGCAGTATTTT. It translates to CASSGPRGGPVAYILPDTQYF.

The chain carries TRBV2 and TRBJ2-6, with D unclear. The V gene's germline CDR1 is SNHLY and CDR2 FYNNEI. The CDR3 covers 15 residues. V dropped 3 bases and J dropped 0 bases, with 6 bases sitting between them. This CDR3 is CASSDSFSGANVLTF. The CDR3 DNA reads TGTGCCAGCAGTGACAGCTTCTCTGGGGCCAACGTCCTGACTTTC.

This chain joins TRBV29-1 and TRBJ2-5, with D perhaps matching TRBD2 (5 bases). The CDR3 is 14 amino acids. Germline CDR1 is SQVTM and CDR2 is ANQGSEA. Between the trimmed V and J ends, which lost 7 bases and 5 bases, there was a span of 20 bases. This CDR3 is CSGNPWGAGETQYF. CDR3 DNA sequence: TGCAGCGGAAACCCGTGGGGAGCTGGGGAGACCCAGTACTTC.

Only one count was recorded for this clone. The chain has TRBV6-4 and TRBJ1-1; a possible D gene is TRBD1 (5 bases). CDR3 length equals 15 residues. Germline V gives CDR1 MRHNA, CDR2 SNTAGT. Trimming cost V 5 bases and J 4 bases, with 17 bases left between them. CDR3 sequence reads: CASSTGQLGTTEAFF. The CDR3, as DNA: TGTGCCAGCAGTACCGGGCAGCTAGGGACCACTGAAGCTTTCTTT.

In nucleotides, the CDR3 is TGTGCCAGCAACATACGACAGACAACTAATGAAAAACTGTTTTTT. This gives the protein CASNIRQTTNEKLFF. The chain joins TRBV6-1 to TRBJ1-4; weak D call: TRBD1 (5 bases). This CDR3 spans 15 amino acids. Trimming cost V 7 bases and J 0 bases, with 12 bases left between them. Looked up from germline, CDR1 is MNHNS and CDR2 is SASEGT.

The V gene is TRBV10-1, the J gene TRBJ2-1, with 10 bases that match TRBD1. V lost 7 bases and J lost 2; bases outside the gene matches: 5. The CDR3 spans 15 residues. CDR1 is WNHNN, CDR2 SYGVQD, per germline (reference sequence). The CDR3 nucleotides are TGCGCCAGCATTTCGACAGGGGGCCCCTACAATGAGCAGTTCTTC. It is translated as CASISTGGPYNEQFF.

The chain links TRBV9 to TRBJ1-1, with D possibly matching TRBD1 (6 bases). Trimming removed 4 bases at V and 0 bases at J, with 13 bases between. The CDR3 runs 15 residues. Per the germline V gene, CDR1 is SGDLS and CDR2 is YYNGEE. CDR3 DNA sequence: TGTGCCAGCAGCCTCGGGACATCTATGAACACTGAAGCTTTCTTT. Amino acids: CASSLGTSMNTEAFF.

The V call is TRBV7-9, the J call TRBJ2-2; D is ambiguous. Germline V gene sequence: CDR1 SEHNR, CDR2 FQNEAQ (reference sequence). The CDR3 spans 14 residues. Trimming pared 4 bases from V and 4 bases from J, leaving 10 bases between. The CDR3 region is CASSSLKITGELFF. In DNA form, the CDR3 reads TGTGCCAGCAGCTCCCTCAAGATCACCGGGGAGCTGTTTTTT. The variable domain in full, completed from reference TRBV7-9 and TRBJ2-2, reads DTGVSQNPRHKITKRGQNVTFRCDPISEHNRLYWYRQTLGQGPEFLTYFQNEAQLEKSRLLSDRFSAERPKGSFSTLEIQRTEQGDSAMYLCASSSLKITGELFFGEGSRLTVL.

The V call is TRBV19, the J call TRBJ1-5; 12 bases map to TRBD1. CDR1 LNHDA and CDR2 SQIVND come from the germline V gene (reference sequence). V lost 0 bases to trimming and J lost 3 bases; unmatched junction nucleotides: 3. The CDR3 is 17 amino acids. The CDR3 loop is CASSIDGTGGYNQPQHF. The CDR3, as DNA: TGTGCCAGTAGTATAGATGGGACAGGGGGCTACAATCAGCCCCAGCATTTT.

The V gene is TRBV19, the J gene TRBJ2-5; 7 bases are a match to TRBD2. The CDR3 sequence is 11 residues long. Per germline, CDR1 LNHDA and CDR2 SQIVND (reference sequence). CDR3 nucleotide sequence: TGTTTGGGCGTCGGGGGGGAGACCCAGTACTTC. Translation: CLGVGGETQYF.

V gene TRBV7-8 combines with J gene TRBJ2-1; D is ambiguous. The CDR3 is 16 residues long. The V end was cut by 0 bases, the J end by 0 bases, with 9 bases between. Germline V gene sequence: CDR1 SGHVS, CDR2 FQNEAQ. CDR3 in amino acids: CASSLALPSSYNEQFF. Here the CDR3 DNA reads TGTGCCAGCAGCTTAGCGCTGCCAAGCTCCTACAATGAGCAGTTCTTC.

CDR3: CASRPPNYGYTF. CDR3 bases: TGTGCCAGCAGACCACCAAACTATGGCTACACCTTC. The chain joins TRBV7-9 to TRBJ1-2, with unresolved D. The CDR3 sequence is 12 residues long. The V gene lost 6 bases and the J gene lost 2 bases, with 7 bases spanning the gap. From germline, CDR1 is SEHNR and CDR2 FQNEAQ (reference sequence).